This T cell receptor beta chain was sequenced during a study of blood T cell repertoires in COVID-19. Study details: Whether acute or convalescent, the COVID-19 samples came from the United States, Italy and Spain. Sample material is recorded as cDNA or gDNA derived from T cells, B-cell-depleted T cells, or PBMCs.

Original data processing: The assay estimated nucleated cells by amplifying reference gene primers. Libraries were prepared by immunoSEQ multiplex PCR; TCRdb keeps only in-frame clonotypes and omits some of them. D and trimming were read from the DNA, whereas the V and J calls and clone size are those reported in that table. The table shows about 210,000 clones, with approximately 90% occurring only once. V shed 5 bases, J shed 2 bases, and the junction held 10 bases outside the gene matches. The CDR3 loop spans 16 amino acids. Germline V gives CDR1 SGHAT, CDR2 FQNNGV. The clonotype was recovered from a woman in her thirties or forties with acute or convalescent COVID-19. Sample: peripheral blood. The gene calls are TRBV11-2 and TRBJ2-7, with 9 bases that match TRBD1. Here the CDR3 DNA reads TGTGCCAGCAGCACCCGAACAGGGGGCGGGCCCTACGAGCAGTACGTC. Translating it yields CASSTRTGGGPYEQYV.